The rows below give T cell receptor beta chains drawn from one sample of a study of identical twins. MiXCR was run by TCRdb on the 5' RACE reads, yielding one entry per CDR3 protein. The sample contains fewer than 350,000 distinct CDR3 sequences, about 8% of which appear only once. The sample was also reused in another study, on yellow fever vaccine responses in identical twins.

The sample was memory (CD45RO+) T cells sorted from blood. Receptors originate from a young woman in good health. Each CDR3 is given with its conserved first and last residue. A D gene is named only where the DNA matches it firmly. Only part of the rows carry a size: once, few, many, or a class if the clone is expanded.

>TRBV24-1|18|few|TRBJ2-2|NA
TGTGCCACCTCCGGCGGGACAGCGGTTGCCCGGGGCACCGGGGAGCTGTTTTTT
CATSGGTAVARGTGELFF
>TRBV14|19|NA|TRBJ1-6|NA
TGTGCCAGCAGCCAAGACAGACTTCCCGGGAGCTCCTATAATTCACCCCTCCACTTT
CASSQDRLPGSSYNSPLHF
>TRBV6-1|17|few|TRBJ2-2|TRBD2
TGTGCCAGCAGCCGAAATAGCGGGAGGGCCAACACCGGGGAGCTGTTTTTT
CASSRNSGRANTGELFF
>TRBV24-1|12|many|TRBJ2-3|NA
TGTGCCACCAGCGGGGTTACAGATACGCAGTATTTT
CATSGVTDTQYF
>TRBV10-3|13|few|TRBJ2-1|TRBD1
TGTGCCATCACCAAGACAGGGTCTGTTGAGCAGTTCTTC
CAITKTGSVEQFF
>TRBV12-3/TRBV12-4|13|many|TRBJ2-1|NA
TGTGCCAGCAGTCAAGACCTAGGTAATGAGCAGTTCTTC
CASSQDLGNEQFF
>TRBV4-1|16|many|TRBJ2-3|TRBD1
TGCGCCAGCAGCCAAGATAGGGGGCCGAGCACAGATACGCAGTATTTT
CASSQDRGPSTDTQYF
>TRBV6-1|15|few|TRBJ2-2|NA
TGTGCCAGCAGTAATCTCCTAGCTAACACCGGGGAGCTGTTTTTT
CASSNLLANTGELFF
>TRBV6-1|15|NA|TRBJ2-1|TRBD2
TGTGCCACCACCACCGGTAGCGGGGGGCACAATGAGCAGTTCTTC
CATTTGSGGHNEQFF
>TRBV7-9|14|many|TRBJ1-5|NA
TGTGCCAGCAGCCATCCAGAGAACAATCAGCCCCAGCATTTT
CASSHPENNQPQHF
>TRBV2|13|few|TRBJ2-7|TRBD2
TGTGCCAGCCAACTAGCGGGAAGGTACGAGCAGTACTTC
CASQLAGRYEQYF
>TRBV28|14|few|TRBJ1-1|NA
TGTGCCAGCAGTCCCATGGGCACCCTAGAGCGAGCTTTCTTT
CASSPMGTLERAFF
>TRBV29-1|16|many|TRBJ2-3|NA
TGCAGCGTTCGCCAAATGAGTCCCCAAAGGGCAGATACGCAGTATTTT
CSVRQMSPQRADTQYF
>TRBV7-9|15|NA|TRBJ2-3|NA
TGTGCCAGCAGCTTAGCGCTGAGCGTGAGAGATACGCAGTATTTT
CASSLALSVRDTQYF
>TRBV12-3/TRBV12-4|14|many|TRBJ1-1|NA
TGTGCCAGCACCCGAGGTTTGACCGACACTGAAGCTTTCTTT
CASTRGLTDTEAFF
>TRBV5-5|14|NA|TRBJ2-7|NA
TGTGCCAGCAGCCCTGGACTCCTAACCTACGAGCAGTACTTC
CASSPGLLTYEQYF
>TRBV14|17|NA|TRBJ2-1|TRBD2
TGTGCCAGCAGCCAAGGCAGCGGGAGCAGGTCCTACAATGAGCAGTTCTTC
CASSQGSGSRSYNEQFF
>TRBV20-1|11|many|TRBJ2-1|NA
TGCAGTGTCGTACACGAAGGCTGGCAGTTCTTC
CSVVHEGWQFF
>TRBV29-1|16|many|TRBJ2-5|TRBD1
TGCAGCGTTGAACGCGATTTAAAGACAGGGGACGAGACCCAGTACTTC
CSVERDLKTGDETQYF
>TRBV12-3/TRBV12-4|13|few|TRBJ2-7|NA
TGTGCCAGCACCCCGGGCCCCGCCTACGAGCAGTACTTC
CASTPGPAYEQYF
>TRBV6-5|18|few|TRBJ1-3|NA
TGTGCCAGCAGTTACTCCCAGAGGGTAGGCGGCTCTGGAAACACCATATATTTT
CASSYSQRVGGSGNTIYF
>TRBV28|18|few|TRBJ2-3|TRBD2
TGTGCCAGCAGTTTATTGGACCTAGCGGGAAGGAGCACAGATACGCAGTATTTT
CASSLLDLAGRSTDTQYF
>TRBV2|12|few|TRBJ2-7|NA
TGTGCCAGCAGGGTCAGCTCCTACGAGCAGTACTTC
CASRVSSYEQYF
>TRBV14|16|many|TRBJ2-2|TRBD2
TGTGCCAGCAGCGACCGGAGCGGGGGGCCGGCCGGGGAGCTGTTTTTT
CASSDRSGGPAGELFF
>TRBV4-1|15|many|TRBJ1-3|TRBD1
TGCGCCAGCAGCCAGATGGGACAGCAAGGAAACACCATATATTTT
CASSQMGQQGNTIYF
>TRBV20-1|11|NA|TRBJ2-1|NA
TGCAGTGCCCTTCGATCCAGTGAGCAGTTCTTC
CSALRSSEQFF
>TRBV5-1|15|NA|TRBJ2-3|TRBD2
TGCGCCAGCAGCTCTAGCGGGGGTGAGACAGATACGCAGTATTTT
CASSSSGGETDTQYF
>TRBV12-3/TRBV12-4|19|few|TRBJ2-7|TRBD2
TGTGCCAGCAGCACCCTGGCGGGAGGGCCTCGCGCGTCCTCCTACGAGCAGTACTTC
CASSTLAGGPRASSYEQYF
>TRBV20-1|13|once|TRBJ1-2|TRBD1
TGCAGTGCAAGGGGACAGGACGGTGGTGGCTACACCTTC
CSARGQDGGGYTF
>TRBV27|15|NA|TRBJ2-4|NA
TGTGCCAGCACCGAACCTGACGAGGCCAAAAACATTCAGTACTTC
CASTEPDEAKNIQYF
>TRBV6-5|14|few|TRBJ1-1|NA
TGTGCCAGCAGTTACGGGGGGAAGGGAACTGAAGCTTTCTTT
CASSYGGKGTEAFF
>TRBV5-1|14|many|TRBJ1-4|NA
TGCGCCAGCAGCCCCGACAGAGCTAATGAAAAACTGTTTTTT
CASSPDRANEKLFF
>TRBV20-1|15|few|TRBJ2-5|TRBD2
TGCAGTGCTAGTCCCACTAGCGGGATACAAGAGACCCAGTACTTC
CSASPTSGIQETQYF
>TRBV27|16|few|TRBJ2-3|NA
TGTGCCAGCAGTTTTGAGACCCCCTCTGCGACAGATACGCAGTATTTT
CASSFETPSATDTQYF
>TRBV5-1|14|few|TRBJ2-1|NA
TGCGCCAGCAGCTCGCCGGGCCTAAAAAATGAGCAGTTCTTC
CASSSPGLKNEQFF
>TRBV25-1|16|few|TRBJ2-3|TRBD2
TGTGCCAGCAGTGAACGCGGGAGGGCAGATACAGATACGCAGTATTTT
CASSERGRADTDTQYF
>TRBV20-1|13|few|TRBJ2-5|NA
TGCAGTGCTGAAGATCTAGCGAGAGGGACCCAGTACTTC
CSAEDLARGTQYF
>TRBV11-2|14|NA|TRBJ1-2|NA
TGTGCCAGCAGACCCGGCGGCAGGGTGGATGGCTACACCTTC
CASRPGGRVDGYTF
>TRBV5-1|16|many|TRBJ2-3|TRBD2
TGCGCCAGCAGCTCGCTAGCGGGTGGTAGCACAGATACGCAGTATTTT
CASSSLAGGSTDTQYF
>TRBV2|11|few|TRBJ2-1|TRBD2
TGTGCCAGCAGTGAAAGGCGGGGGGGGTTCTTC
CASSERRGGFF
>TRBV4-2|18|NA|TRBJ2-1|TRBD2
TGTGCCAGCAGCCAAGCTCCGACTAGCGGGAGAGGTTACAATGAGCAGTTCTTC
CASSQAPTSGRGYNEQFF
>TRBV14|16|few|TRBJ2-3|NA
TGTGCCAGCAGCCAAGAATGGGGGACACCCCCAGATACGCAGTATTTT
CASSQEWGTPPDTQYF
>TRBV3-1|13|many|TRBJ1-1|NA
TGTGCCAGCAGCCAAGGGCCACACACTGAAGCTTTCTTT
CASSQGPHTEAFF
>TRBV6-1|15|many|TRBJ2-5|NA
TGTGCCACTAATGCCCGGAGGGTATCTGGAGAGACCCAGTACTTC
CATNARRVSGETQYF
>TRBV27|12|few|TRBJ1-4|TRBD1
TGTGCCAGCGGACCGACAGGGTACAAACTGTTTTTT
CASGPTGYKLFF
>TRBV25-1|14|many|TRBJ2-3|NA
TGTGCCAGCTCCGTCGACAGGCTCACAGATACGCAGTATTTT
CASSVDRLTDTQYF
>TRBV20-1|13|many|TRBJ2-5|NA
TGCAGTGCTAGGACACCACTCCAAGAGACCCAGTACTTC
CSARTPLQETQYF
>TRBV5-1|16|many|TRBJ2-1|TRBD2
TGCGCCAGCAGCTTGGAGCCTAGCGGGAGGTACAATGAGCAGTTCTTC
CASSLEPSGRYNEQFF
>TRBV5-1|15|many|TRBJ2-2|TRBD2
TGCGCCAGCAGAGGTCTAGCGGTGAACACCGGGGAGCTGTTTTTT
CASRGLAVNTGELFF
>TRBV3-1|14|NA|TRBJ2-3|TRBD2
TGTGCCAGCAGCCCAAGCGGGGTCGCAGATACGCAGTATTTT
CASSPSGVADTQYF
>TRBV4-1|15|many|TRBJ1-6|NA
TGCGCCAGCAGCCAAGATGGACAGCTTAATTCACCCCTCCACTTT
CASSQDGQLNSPLHF
>TRBV3-1|14|NA|TRBJ2-5|NA
TGTGCCAGCAGCCAAGGGGCAGGGCCGGAGACCCAGTACTTC
CASSQGAGPETQYF
>TRBV2|12|NA|TRBJ2-7|NA
TGTGCCAGCAACCGGGACCCCTACGAGCAGTACTTC
CASNRDPYEQYF
>TRBV20-1|12|many|TRBJ2-1|NA
TGCAGTGCTAGAGCTGCGAGTAGTGAGCAGTTCTTC
CSARAASSEQFF